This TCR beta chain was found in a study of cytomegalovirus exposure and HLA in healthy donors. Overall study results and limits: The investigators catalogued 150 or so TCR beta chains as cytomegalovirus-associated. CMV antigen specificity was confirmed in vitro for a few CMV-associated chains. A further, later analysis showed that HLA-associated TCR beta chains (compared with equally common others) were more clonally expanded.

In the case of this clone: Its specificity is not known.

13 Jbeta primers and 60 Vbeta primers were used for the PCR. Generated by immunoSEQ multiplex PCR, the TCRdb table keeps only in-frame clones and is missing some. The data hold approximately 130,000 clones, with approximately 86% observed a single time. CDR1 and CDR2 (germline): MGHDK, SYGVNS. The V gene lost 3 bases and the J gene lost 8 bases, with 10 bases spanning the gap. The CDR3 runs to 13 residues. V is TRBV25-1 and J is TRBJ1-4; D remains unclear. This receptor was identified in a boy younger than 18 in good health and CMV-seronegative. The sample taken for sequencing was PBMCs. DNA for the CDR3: TGTGCCAGCAGTGACCGCTCTAGGGAAAAACTGTTTTTT. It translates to CASSDRSREKLFF.